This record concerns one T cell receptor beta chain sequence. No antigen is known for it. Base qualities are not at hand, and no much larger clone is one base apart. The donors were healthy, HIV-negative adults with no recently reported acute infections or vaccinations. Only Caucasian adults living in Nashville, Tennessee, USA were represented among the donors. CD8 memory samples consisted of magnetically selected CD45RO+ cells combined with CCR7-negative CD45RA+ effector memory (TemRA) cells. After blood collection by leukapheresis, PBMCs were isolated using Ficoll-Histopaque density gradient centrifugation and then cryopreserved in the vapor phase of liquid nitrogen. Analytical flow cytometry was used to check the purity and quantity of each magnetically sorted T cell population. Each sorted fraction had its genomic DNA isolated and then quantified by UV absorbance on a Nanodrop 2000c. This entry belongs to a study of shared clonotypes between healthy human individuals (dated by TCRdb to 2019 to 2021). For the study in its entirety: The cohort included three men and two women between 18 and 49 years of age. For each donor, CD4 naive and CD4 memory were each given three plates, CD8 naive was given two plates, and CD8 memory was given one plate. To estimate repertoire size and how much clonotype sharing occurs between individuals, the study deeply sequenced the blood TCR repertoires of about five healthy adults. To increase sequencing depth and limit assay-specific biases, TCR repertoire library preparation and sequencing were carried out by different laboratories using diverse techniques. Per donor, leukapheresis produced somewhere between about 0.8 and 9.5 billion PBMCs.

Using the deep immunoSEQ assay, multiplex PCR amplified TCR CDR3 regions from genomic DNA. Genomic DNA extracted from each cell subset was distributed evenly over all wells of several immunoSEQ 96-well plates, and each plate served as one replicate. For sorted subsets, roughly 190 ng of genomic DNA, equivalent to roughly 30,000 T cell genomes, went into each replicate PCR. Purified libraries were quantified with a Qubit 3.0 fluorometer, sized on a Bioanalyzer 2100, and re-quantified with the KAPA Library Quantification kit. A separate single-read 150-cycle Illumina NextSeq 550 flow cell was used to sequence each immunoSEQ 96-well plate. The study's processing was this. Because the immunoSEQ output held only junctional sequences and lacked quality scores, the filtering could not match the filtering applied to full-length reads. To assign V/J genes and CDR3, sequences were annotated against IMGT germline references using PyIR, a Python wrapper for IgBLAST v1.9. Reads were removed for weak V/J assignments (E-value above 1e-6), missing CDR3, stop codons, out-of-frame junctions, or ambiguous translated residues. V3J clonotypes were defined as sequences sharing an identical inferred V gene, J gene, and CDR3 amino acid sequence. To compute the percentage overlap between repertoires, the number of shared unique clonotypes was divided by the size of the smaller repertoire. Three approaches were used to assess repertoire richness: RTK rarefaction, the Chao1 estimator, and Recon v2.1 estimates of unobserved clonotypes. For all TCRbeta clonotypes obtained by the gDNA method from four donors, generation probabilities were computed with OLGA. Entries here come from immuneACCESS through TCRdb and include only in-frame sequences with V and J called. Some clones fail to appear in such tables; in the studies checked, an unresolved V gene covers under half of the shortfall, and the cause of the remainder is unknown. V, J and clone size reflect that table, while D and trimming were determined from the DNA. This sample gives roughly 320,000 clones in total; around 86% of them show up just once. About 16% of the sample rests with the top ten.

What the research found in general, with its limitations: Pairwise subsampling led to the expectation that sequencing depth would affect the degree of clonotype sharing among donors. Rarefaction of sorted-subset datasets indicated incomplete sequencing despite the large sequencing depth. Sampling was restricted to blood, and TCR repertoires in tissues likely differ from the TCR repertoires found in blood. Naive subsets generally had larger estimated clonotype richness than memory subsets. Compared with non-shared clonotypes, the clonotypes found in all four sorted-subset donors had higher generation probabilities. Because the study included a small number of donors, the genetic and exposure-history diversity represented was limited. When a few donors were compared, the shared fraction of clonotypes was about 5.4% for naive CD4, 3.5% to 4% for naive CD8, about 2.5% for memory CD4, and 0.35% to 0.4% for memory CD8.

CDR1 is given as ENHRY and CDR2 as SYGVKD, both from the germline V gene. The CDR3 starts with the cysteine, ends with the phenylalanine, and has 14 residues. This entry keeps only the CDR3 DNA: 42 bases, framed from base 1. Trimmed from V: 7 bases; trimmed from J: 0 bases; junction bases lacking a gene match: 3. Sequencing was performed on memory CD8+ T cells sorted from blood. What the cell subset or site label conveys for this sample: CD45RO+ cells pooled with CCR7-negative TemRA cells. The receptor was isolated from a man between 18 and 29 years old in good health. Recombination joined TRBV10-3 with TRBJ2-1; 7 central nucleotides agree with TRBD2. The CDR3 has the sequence CAIKASGSYNEQFF. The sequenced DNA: TGTGCCATCAAGGCTAGCGGCTCCTACAATGAGCAGTTCTTC.